One and the same sample provided the 17 T cell receptor beta chains below, sequenced in a study of blood T cell repertoires in COVID-19. Clones were read by immunoSEQ multiplex PCR, and TCRdb kept only the in-frame ones, dropping some. The data show around 500,000 clones, with around nine tenths seen just once and approximately 8% held by the top ten. Source material: PBMCs or T cells enriched from blood (not recorded which). The receptors were sampled from a woman aged 55-70 years who had recovered from COVID-19.

In this sample, this clone turned up a few times. The V and J genes are TRBV28 and TRBJ1-6; tentatively, D is TRBD1 (6 bases). V was trimmed by 2 bases and J by 9 bases, leaving 17 bases between them. This CDR3 spans 16 amino acids. CDR1 and CDR2 (germline): MDHEN, SYDVKM. CDR3 bases: TGTGCCAGCAGTTTACAAGGGACATCTGGAGGTTCACCCCTCCACTTT. It encodes CASSLQGTSGGSPLHF.

This rearrangement joins TRBV29-1 to TRBJ2-3; D is possibly TRBD1 (6 bases). Germline CDR1 reads SQVTM; CDR2 reads ANQGSEA. This CDR3 is 10 amino acids long. V was clipped by 7 bases and J by 6 bases, with 8 bases between them. The DNA for the CDR3 is TGCAGCGGTCAGGGGGATACGCAGTATTTT. Translated: CSGQGDTQYF.

The chain links TRBV10-2 to TRBJ1-5, with D possibly matching TRBD1 (5 bases). Looked up from germline, CDR1 is WSHSY and CDR2 is SAAADI. V lost 7 bases, J lost 6 bases, and 13 bases lay in between. The CDR3 covers 13 residues. CDR3 protein: CASTTERGQPQHF. The CDR3 DNA is TGCGCCAGCACAACAGAAAGGGGTCAGCCCCAGCATTTT.

This chain links TRBV5-1 with TRBJ1-1; 7 bases line up with TRBD1. J gave up 7 bases and V 4 bases, and 13 bases lay outside the gene matches. Germline V gives CDR1 SGHRS, CDR2 YFSETQ. CDR3 size: 15 residues. The CDR3 DNA follows: TGCGCCAGCAGCAGCGACAGGGTAGGTGGTCTTGAAGCTTTCTTT. It codes for CASSSDRVGGLEAFF.

The chain employs TRBV11-3 and TRBJ1-2; 7 nucleotides align to TRBD1. The V gene's germline CDR1 is SGHNT and CDR2 YENEEA. The CDR3 covers 14 residues. V lost 3 bases and J lost 4; bases outside the gene matches: 5. The CDR3 bases are TGTGCCAGCAGCTTGCAGGGGGTTGGCTATGGCTACACCTTC. Its protein is CASSLQGVGYGYTF.

This sequence joins TRBV7-8 and TRBJ2-2; TRBD1 matches 11 bases. The CDR3 length is 16 residues. CDR1 is SGHVS and CDR2 is FQNEAQ in the germline V gene. V dropped 4 bases and J dropped 2; count of bases not matched to a gene: 3. The CDR3 DNA reads TGTGCCAGCAGCTCGGGACAGGGGGTAAACACCGGGGAGCTGTTTTTT. As protein: CASSSGQGVNTGELFF.

This rearrangement joins TRBV3-1 (or the pseudogene TRBV3-2) to TRBJ2-2; the match to TRBD2 covers 8 bases. The CDR3 totals 18 residues. Germline CDR1 is LGHDT and CDR2 is YNNKEL (reference sequence). Germline trimming cut 0 bases from V and 2 bases from J; bases unmatched to any gene: 8. Here the CDR3 DNA reads TGTGCCAGCAGCCAAGACTCCGCGGGGGGAGCTAACACCGGGGAGCTGTTTTTT. Translating it yields CASSQDSAGGANTGELFF.

J is TRBJ2-3 and V is TRBV12-3 or TRBV12-4; weak D call: TRBD2 (6 bases). This CDR3 is built from 13 residues. Deletions cut 5 bases from V and 8 bases from J, with 14 bases between. CDR3 sequence: CASSPSESGTQYF. The CDR3 DNA sequence: TGTGCCAGCAGTCCTAGCGAATCGGGTACGCAGTATTTT.

The sample holds a few counts of this clone. The rearrangement links TRBV27 to TRBJ2-1; 7 bases map to TRBD2. J gave up 3 bases and V 3 bases, and 5 bases lay outside the gene matches. There are 15 residues in the CDR3. From germline, CDR1 is MNHEY and CDR2 SMNVEV (reference sequence). CDR3 sequence (DNA): TGTGCCAGCAGTTTGAGCGGGGTCCTCTACAATGAGCAGTTCTTC. As protein: CASSLSGVLYNEQFF.

The rearrangement uses TRBV30 and TRBJ2-5; 9 nucleotides agree with TRBD2. The V gene's germline CDR1 is GTSNPN and CDR2 SVGIG (reference sequence). This CDR3 region has 13 residues. V lost 6 bases, J lost 4 bases, and 6 bases stayed unmatched. CDR3 protein: CACGGGALETQYF. The CDR3 DNA follows: TGTGCCTGCGGCGGGGGGGCCTTAGAGACCCAGTACTTC.

The V and J genes are TRBV6-5 and TRBJ2-7, with D unresolved. V was cut by 0 bases and J by 0 bases, with 9 bases left in between. The length of the CDR3 is 15 residues. Germline V gene lookup returns CDR1 MNHEY and CDR2 SVGAGI. In DNA, the CDR3 is TGTGCCAGCAGTTACTCTTTCTACGGCTCCTACGAGCAGTACTTC. Its protein is CASSYSFYGSYEQYF.

V and J are TRBV18 and TRBJ2-3, with 10 positions matching TRBD2. Looked up from germline, CDR1 is KGHSH and CDR2 is LQKENI. J lost 2 bases, V lost 4 bases, and 3 bases had no gene match. This CDR3 contains 15 residues. CDR3 bases: TGTGCCAGCTCACGTACTAGCGGGATCACAGATACGCAGTATTTT. Protein product: CASSRTSGITDTQYF.

V gene TRBV19 combines with J gene TRBJ2-4, with TRBD1 as a possible D gene (5 bases). V shed 4 bases and J shed 4 bases, with 26 bases lying between them. The germline V gene encodes CDR1 LNHDA and CDR2 SQIVND (reference sequence). CDR3 length equals 19 residues. The CDR3: CASSRNRLVGDHSKNIQYF. DNA for the CDR3: TGTGCCAGTAGTAGGAACAGGCTGGTAGGGGATCATTCGAAAAACATTCAGTACTTC.

This clone was picked up one time. The chain carries TRBV24-1 and TRBJ2-2; D is possibly TRBD1 (5 bases). Germline V gives CDR1 KGHDR, CDR2 SFDVKD. The CDR3 is 14 residues long. With 5 bases removed from V and 4 bases from J, the gap between germline ends came to 10 bases. The CDR3 sequence: CATSGQGFTGELFF. In nucleotides, the CDR3 is TGTGCCACCAGTGGGCAGGGATTCACCGGGGAGCTGTTTTTT.

The J gene is TRBJ1-3, the V gene TRBV13; D gene unclear. Looked up from germline, CDR1 is PRHDT and CDR2 is FYEKMQ (reference sequence). The CDR3 contains 16 residues. The ends were cut back, 2 bases at V and 0 bases at J, with 11 bases in the middle. In DNA, the CDR3 is TGTGCCAGCAGCTTAATCCCCCGCAGCTCTGGAAACACCATATATTTT. Protein product: CASSLIPRSSGNTIYF. Together with reference TRBV13 and TRBJ1-3, the CDR3 gives the full variable domain: AAGVIQSPRHLIKEKRETATLKCYPIPRHDTVYWYQQGPGQDPQFLISFYEKMQSDKGSIPDRFSAQQFSDYHSELNMSSLELGDSALYFCASSLIPRSSGNTIYFGEGSWLTVV.

The chain recombines TRBV13 with TRBJ2-5, with TRBD1 matching 9 bases. The ends lost 3 bases at V and 5 bases at J; junction bases unmatched: 10. CDR3 size: 16 residues. CDR1 is PRHDT and CDR2 is FYEKMQ in the germline V gene (reference sequence). DNA for the CDR3: TGTGCCAGCAGCTTCACTACAGGGGGCGCCGGGGAGACCCAGTACTTC. It is translated as CASSFTTGGAGETQYF.

This chain joins TRBV10-2 and TRBJ2-7; D gene unclear. The V end was cut by 6 bases, the J end by 3 bases, with 12 bases between. The germline CDR1 and CDR2 sequences are WSHSY and SAAADI. The CDR3 totals 13 residues. CDR3 DNA: TGCGCCAGCAGAGTTGGCTTATTCTACGAGCAGTACGTC. It yields the protein CASRVGLFYEQYV.